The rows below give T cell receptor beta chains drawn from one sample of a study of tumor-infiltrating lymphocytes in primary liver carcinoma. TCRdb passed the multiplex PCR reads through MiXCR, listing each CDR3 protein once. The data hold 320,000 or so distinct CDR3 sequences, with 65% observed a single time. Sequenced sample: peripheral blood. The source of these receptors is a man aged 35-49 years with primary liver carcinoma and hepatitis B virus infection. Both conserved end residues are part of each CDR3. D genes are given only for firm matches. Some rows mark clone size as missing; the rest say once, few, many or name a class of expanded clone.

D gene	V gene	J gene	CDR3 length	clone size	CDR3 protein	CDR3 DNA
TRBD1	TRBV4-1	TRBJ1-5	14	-	CASSRDRGGQPQHF	TGCGCCAGCAGCCGAGACAGGGGAGGCCAGCCCCAGCATTTT
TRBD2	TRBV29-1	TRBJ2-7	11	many	CSGLAGAEQYF	TGCAGCGGACTAGCGGGAGCCGAGCAGTACTTC
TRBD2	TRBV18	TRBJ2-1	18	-	CASSPGGRAGGSYNEQFF	TGTGCCAGCTCACCAGGGGGGAGAGCGGGAGGCTCCTACAATGAGCAGTTCTTC
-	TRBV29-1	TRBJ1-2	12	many	CSVGGLNYGYTF	TGCAGCGTTGGCGGCCTTAACTATGGCTACACCTTC
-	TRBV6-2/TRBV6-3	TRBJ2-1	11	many	CASNQGTREFF	TGTGCCAGCAACCAGGGAACCCGCGAGTTCTTC
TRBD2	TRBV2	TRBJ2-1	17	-	CASSERATSGRSGEQFF	TGTGCCAGCAGTGAACGGGCGACTAGCGGGAGGTCGGGTGAGCAGTTCTTC
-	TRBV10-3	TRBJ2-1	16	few	CAISESFGSSYNEQFF	TGTGCCATCAGTGAGTCATTTGGGAGCTCCTACAATGAGCAGTTCTTC
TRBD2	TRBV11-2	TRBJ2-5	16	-	CASSLDLAGHAETQCF	TGTGCCAGCAGCTTAGATCTAGCGGGGCATGCGGAGACCCAGTGCTTC
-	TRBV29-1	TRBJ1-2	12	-	CSVDDGTYCYTF	TGTAGCGTTGACGACGGAACCTATTGCTACACCTTC
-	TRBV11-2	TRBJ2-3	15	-	CANSFDSILTDTQYF	TGTGCCAACAGCTTTGACTCGATCCTCACAGATACGCAGTATTTT
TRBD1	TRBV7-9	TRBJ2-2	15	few	CASSLRTGVTGELFF	TGTGCCAGCAGCCTACGGACAGGGGTTACCGGGGAGCTGTTTTTT
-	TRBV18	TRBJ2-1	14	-	CASSPDSSYNEQFF	TGTGCCAGCTCACCAGACAGCTCCTACAATGAGCAGTTCTTC
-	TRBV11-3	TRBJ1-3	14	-	CASSTWLSGNTTYF	TGTGCCAGCTCGACATGGCTATCTGGAAACACCACATATTTT
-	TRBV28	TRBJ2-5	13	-	CATTPPGTETQYF	TGTGCCACCACCCCCCCCGGGACAGAGACCCAGTACTTC
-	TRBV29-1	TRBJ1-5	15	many	CSVEDRYRVNQPQHF	TGCAGCGTTGAAGATCGATACAGGGTTAATCAGCCCCAGCATTTT
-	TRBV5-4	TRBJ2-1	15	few	CASHTSLDGGNEQFF	TGTGCCAGCCACACATCGCTAGATGGGGGCAATGAGCAGTTCTTC
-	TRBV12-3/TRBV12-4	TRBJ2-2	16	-	CASSPRQAGITGELFF	TGTGCCAGCAGTCCTCGACAAGCTGGGATCACCGGGGAGCTGTTCTTT
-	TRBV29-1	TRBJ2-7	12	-	CSVGLSSYKHYF	TGCAGCGTCGGGCTAAGCTCCTACAAGCACTACTTC
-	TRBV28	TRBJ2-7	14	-	CASRVRFTGTEQYF	TGTGCCAGCAGAGTTAGATTCACAGGGACCGAGCAGTACTTC
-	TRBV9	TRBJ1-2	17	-	CASSDSVKLRSRYGYTF	TGTGCCAGCAGCGATTCCGTTAAACTCAGGAGCCGCTATGGCTACACCTTC
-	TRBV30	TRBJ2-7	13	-	CAWSVGQSYEQYF	TGTGCCTGGAGTGTCGGTCAATCCTACGAGCAGTACTTC
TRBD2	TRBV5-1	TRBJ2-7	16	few	CASSLARGDLWHEQYF	TGCGCCAGCAGCTTGGCACGGGGGGATCTGTGGCACGAGCAGTACTTC
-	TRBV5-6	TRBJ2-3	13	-	CASSLLAADTQYF	TGTGCCAGCAGCTTGCTGGCTGCAGATACGCAGTATTTT
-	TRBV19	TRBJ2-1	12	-	CASSIGEGSPSF	TGTGCCAGTAGTATTGGCGAGGGATCCCCATCCTTC
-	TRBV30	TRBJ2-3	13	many	CAWSVRSRDTQYF	TGTGCCTGGAGTGTACGGAGCCGAGATACGCAGTATTTT
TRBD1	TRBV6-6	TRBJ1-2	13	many	CASSYDRGDGYTF	TGTGCCAGCAGTTACGACAGGGGGGATGGCTACACCTTC
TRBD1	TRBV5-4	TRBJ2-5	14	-	CASSLGQGVETQYF	TGTGCCAGCAGCTTGGGGCAGGGGGTAGAGACCCAGTACTTC
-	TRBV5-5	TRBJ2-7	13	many	CASSLDRAYEQYF	TGTGCCAGCAGCTTGGACAGGGCCTACGAGCAGTACTTC
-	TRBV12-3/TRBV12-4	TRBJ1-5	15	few	CASSFRDISNQPQHF	TGTGCCAGCAGTTTCCGAGACATCAGCAATCAGCCCCAGCATTTT
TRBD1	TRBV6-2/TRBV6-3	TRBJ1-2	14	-	CVSSRLGQGDGYTF	TGTGTCAGCAGTCGCCTGGGACAGGGGGATGGCTATACCTTC
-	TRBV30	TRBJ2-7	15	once	CAWSPGLGSSYEQYF	TGTGCCTGGAGCCCCGGGCTAGGAAGCTCCTACGAGCAGTACTTC
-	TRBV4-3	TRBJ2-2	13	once	CASSQDLGGEMFF	TGCGCCAGCAGCCAAGATCTCGGCGGGGAGATGTTTTTT
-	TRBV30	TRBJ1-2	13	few	CAWQSGGSYGYTF	TGTGCCTGGCAGTCCGGGGGGAGCTATGGCTACACCTTC
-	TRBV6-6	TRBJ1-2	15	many	CASTEDTYDNYGYTF	TGTGCCAGCACCGAAGACACCTATGACAACTATGGCTACACCTTC
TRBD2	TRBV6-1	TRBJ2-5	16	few	CASSEASGGGQEAQYF	TGTGCCAGCAGTGAAGCTAGCGGGGGCGGCCAAGAGGCCCAGTACTTC
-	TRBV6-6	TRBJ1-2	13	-	CVSSYPGRDGYTF	TGTGTTAGCAGTTACCCGGGGAGGGATGGCTACACCTTC
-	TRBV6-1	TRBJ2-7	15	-	CASSEAWDDYSEQYF	TGTGCCAGCAGTGAAGCTTGGGACGACTACTCCGAGCAGTACTTC
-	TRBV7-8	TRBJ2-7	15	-	CASTRQGGQANEQYF	TGTGCCAGCACCCGACAAGGGGGTCAAGCTAACGAGCAGTACTTC
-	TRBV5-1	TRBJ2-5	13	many	CASSLGGQETQYF	TGTGCCAGCAGCTTAGGCGGTCAAGAGACCCAGTACTTC
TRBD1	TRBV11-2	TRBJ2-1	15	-	CASNRDRGSYNEQLF	TGTGCCAGCAACAGAGACAGGGGGAGTTACAATGAGCAGCTCTTC
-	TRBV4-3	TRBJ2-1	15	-	CASSRLAGTYIEQFF	TGCGCCAGCAGCCGTCTGGCGGGAACCTACATTGAGCAGTTCTTC